This T cell receptor (beta chain) was captured in a study of spatial heterogeneity in lung cancer. Across the whole study: Detected sequences consistently included more beta-chain ones than alpha-chain ones. Counts of TCR transcripts in tumor regions correlated strongly with a matched bulk RNA-seq T cell module score. General study results and limits: It was found that expanded intratumoral alpha and beta TCR counts tracked tumor mutation counts.

By share, this clonotype ranks as medium-sized. The antigen remains unidentified. Stated time point: sample taken at primary tumor resection. Unsorted whole RNA from tumor, nontumor lung or frozen PBMC underwent sequencing. In TCRdb, the 5' RACE reads were re-called with MiXCR into one record per CDR3 protein. The repertoire holds 4,500 to 5,000 distinct CDR3 sequences, with 9.5% to 15% as singletons. CDR1 MDHEN and CDR2 SYDVKM come from the germline V gene. CDR3 length equals 16 residues. J was trimmed by 1 base and V by 6 bases; bases with no gene match: 7. This chain links TRBV28 with TRBJ2-2, with 8 bases matching TRBD1. The specimen comprised lung tumor tissue, sampled at surgery. The TCR originated in a male donor with early-stage non-small cell lung cancer. CDR3 DNA sequence: TGTGCCAGCAGCCAGATACAGGGGGGGAACACCGGGGAGCTGTTTTTT. Its translation: CASSQIQGGNTGELFF.